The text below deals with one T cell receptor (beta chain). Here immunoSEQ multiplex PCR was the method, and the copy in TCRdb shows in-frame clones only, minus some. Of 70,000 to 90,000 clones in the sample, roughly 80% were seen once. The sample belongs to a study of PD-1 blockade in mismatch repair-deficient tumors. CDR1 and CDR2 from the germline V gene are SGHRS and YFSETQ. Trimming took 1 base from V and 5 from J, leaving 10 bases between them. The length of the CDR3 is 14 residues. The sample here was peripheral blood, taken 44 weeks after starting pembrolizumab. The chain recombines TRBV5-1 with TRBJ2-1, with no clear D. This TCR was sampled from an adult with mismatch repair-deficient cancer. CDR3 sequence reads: CASSLTNSNNEQFF. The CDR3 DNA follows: TGCGCCAGCAGCTTGACGAACAGCAACAATGAGCAGTTCTTC.